The source of this TCR beta chain is a study of control samples from healthy donors and cancer patients (dated by TCRdb to the early 2020s). Concerning this clone itself: Its antigen has not been determined. The record has no base qualities; no much larger clone is one base away.

The germline V gene provides CDR1 LGHNA and CDR2 YSLEER. The CDR3, from cysteine to phenylalanine, totals 13 residues. Only the CDR3 part of the read is kept: 39 bases, read in frame from the first base. The V end loses 0 bases and the J end loses 4 bases, and a stretch of 4 bases separates them. The protocol used for the library was the immunoSEQ multiplex PCR assay. Here the immuneACCESS table is served through TCRdb, limited to in-frame sequences with V and J called. Missing clones are a known gap in these copies; in checked studies unresolved V genes cover under half, and the rest lacks a known reason. The sample yields about 160,000 clones; 94% were counted once. More than 8% of the sample is held by the ten biggest clonotypes.

Rearrangement joined TRBV4-3 to TRBJ2-1; the D gene identity is not certain. Source material: blood. The source of this sequence is a woman aged 35 to 49 in good health. The sequenced DNA: TGCGCCAGCAGCCAAGAGCTGTACAATGAGCAGTTCTTC. Its protein reads: CASSQELYNEQFF.